A selection of T cell receptor beta chains follows, all from one sample in a study of blood T cells in healthy people across ages. MiXCR, run by TCRdb on the 5' RACE reads, gives a single entry per CDR3 protein. The data contain approximately 2,000,000 distinct CDR3 sequences, roughly two fifths of them singletons. Sample: blood. These receptors originate from a human donor in good health. Each CDR3 is given with its conserved first and last residue. A D gene is named only where the DNA matches it firmly. Expanded clones get a size class; other rows say once, few or many, or leave the size out.

d_gene	abundance	j_gene	v_gene	CDR3nt	CDR3aa
NA	few	TRBJ2-7	TRBV29-1	TGCAGCGTTGGGTCCCCCTCCTCCTACGAGCAGTACTTC	CSVGSPSSYEQYF
NA	NA	TRBJ2-2	TRBV4-3	TGCGCCAGCAGCCAAGGACAAGAGAACACCGGGGAGCTGTTTTTT	CASSQGQENTGELFF
NA	NA	TRBJ2-3	TRBV5-1	TGCGCCAGCAGCCTGGAGGTCAACGTAGATACGCAGTATTTT	CASSLEVNVDTQYF
TRBD1	many	TRBJ1-2	TRBV29-1	TGCAGCGCTGGGGGAGGGGGCCATGGCTACACCTTC	CSAGGGGHGYTF
NA	few	TRBJ1-4	TRBV28	TGTGCCAGCAGTGTTTACCCCAGGGCAACTAATGAAAAACTGTTTTTT	CASSVYPRATNEKLFF
NA	NA	TRBJ1-2	TRBV11-1	TGTACCAGCAGCGCAGGGTACTATGGCTACACCTTC	CTSSAGYYGYTF
TRBD2	NA	TRBJ2-1	TRBV5-1	TGCGCCAGCAGCTTGGTTGGCTCTAGCGGATACAATGAGCAGTTCTTC	CASSLVGSSGYNEQFF
NA	NA	TRBJ1-5	TRBV20-1	TGCAGTGCTAGAGATCTCATGGGGAGCAATCAGCCCCAGCATTTT	CSARDLMGSNQPQHF
NA	few	TRBJ1-1	TRBV5-1	TGCGCCAGCAGCTATGGGGACAATGAAGCTTTCTTT	CASSYGDNEAFF
TRBD1	many	TRBJ1-2	TRBV24-1	TGTGCCACCAGTGATCCTAAAACGCCGGGACAGGGGGCTGGCTATGGCTACACCTTC	CATSDPKTPGQGAGYGYTF
NA	once	TRBJ2-1	TRBV9	TGTGCCAGCGGCCGGGACTCCTTGGAGGATGAGCAGTTCTTC	CASGRDSLEDEQFF
NA	NA	TRBJ1-4	TRBV21-1	TGTGCCAGCAGCGAAAATCCGGGACAGGGGAATGAAAAACGGTTTTTT	CASSENPGQGNEKRFF
NA	NA	TRBJ2-2	TRBV7-8	TGTGCCAGCAGCTCCGAGCGTATAGGGGCCGGGGAGCTGTTTTTT	CASSSERIGAGELFF
TRBD2	few	TRBJ2-7	TRBV6-2/TRBV6-3	TGTGCCGGCAGACCCGATACTAGCGGGGGTCGATACGAGCAGTACTTC	CAGRPDTSGGRYEQYF
NA	NA	TRBJ1-1	TRBV2	TGTGCCAGCAGTGGACAGTTTAAGAACACTGAAGCTTTCTTT	CASSGQFKNTEAFF
NA	few	TRBJ2-3	TRBV5-1	TGCGCCAGCAGGGACAGAAGCACAGATACGCAGTATTTT	CASRDRSTDTQYF
NA	NA	TRBJ2-3	TRBV20-1	TGCAGTGCTCTGGGCGGGCCGGGGGATACGCAGTATTTT	CSALGGPGDTQYF
NA	few	TRBJ1-2	TRBV11-3	TGTGCCAGCAGCCTACGCCCCCACGACACATATGGCTACACCTTC	CASSLRPHDTYGYTF
NA	NA	TRBJ1-4	TRBV15	TGTGCCACCGCCACAGGGCCAACTAATGAAAAACTGTTTTTT	CATATGPTNEKLFF
TRBD1	few	TRBJ1-2	TRBV12-3/TRBV12-4	TGTGCCAGCAGTTTATCAGGGGGGCTGGTTTATGGCTACACCTTC	CASSLSGGLVYGYTF
NA	few	TRBJ1-6	TRBV5-1	TGCGCCAGCAACTTTACAGGGAATTCACCCCTCCACTTT	CASNFTGNSPLHF
NA	NA	TRBJ1-1	TRBV11-2	TGTGCCAGCAGTTACGGACCCGACAGGTCCACTGAAGCTTTCTTT	CASSYGPDRSTEAFF
TRBD2	NA	TRBJ2-1	TRBV7-2	TGTGCCAGCAGATGGGCGGGGGACCGAATCAATGAGCAGTTCTTC	CASRWAGDRINEQFF
TRBD2	NA	TRBJ2-1	TRBV27	TGTGCCAGCAGTTTCTGGCGGGGGGCCTCAGTGAGTTACAATGAGCAGTTCTTC	CASSFWRGASVSYNEQFF
NA	many	TRBJ2-3	TRBV20-1	TGCAGTGCTCCCCCGCCAGCCCTCTTTCACCTGAATAGGACCACAGATACGCAGTATTTT	CSAPPPALFHLNRTTDTQYF
NA	few	TRBJ2-7	TRBV4-2	TGTGCCAGCAGCCAAGTCAGGGATCCGGACTACGAGCAGTACTTC	CASSQVRDPDYEQYF
TRBD2	NA	TRBJ2-1	TRBV20-1	TGCAGTGCCACACGACTAGCGGGGGGTTACAATGAGCAGTTCTTC	CSATRLAGGYNEQFF
NA	NA	TRBJ1-5	TRBV29-1	TGCAGCGTCGCCTTATGGGGTGATAGCAATCAGCCCCAGCATTTT	CSVALWGDSNQPQHF
NA	once	TRBJ2-5	TRBV29-1	TGCAGCGCCGTAGAGGACCAAGAGACCCAGTACTTC	CSAVEDQETQYF
NA	NA	TRBJ1-1	TRBV16	TGTGCCAGCAGCTCAAAGAGGTCTGAAGCTTTCTTT	CASSSKRSEAFF
TRBD2	NA	TRBJ2-4	TRBV4-3	TGCGCCAGCAGCCAAGATTGGACTAGCGGCAGAAACATTCAGTACTTC	CASSQDWTSGRNIQYF
NA	few	TRBJ2-1	TRBV12-3/TRBV12-4	TGTGCCACTCGCGGGCATGAGCAGTTCTTC	CATRGHEQFF
TRBD1	few	TRBJ1-2	TRBV20-1	TGCAGTGCTTCGCGGACAGGTCAAGGCTACACCTTC	CSASRTGQGYTF
NA	few	TRBJ2-5	TRBV13	TGTGCCAGCAGCGTGGGACGTCTGCAAGAGACCCAGTACTTC	CASSVGRLQETQYF
TRBD1	NA	TRBJ1-2	TRBV28	TGTGCCAGCAGTTTTCTAGAGTTGCAGGGGGGAGGCTACACCTTC	CASSFLELQGGGYTF
TRBD1	NA	TRBJ2-1	TRBV20-1	TGCAGTGTGACTAACGGGGACAGCAATGAGCAGTTCTTC	CSVTNGDSNEQFF
TRBD1	NA	TRBJ1-2	TRBV4-3	TGCGCCAGCAGCCCAGGGGGGCGGAACTATGGCTACACCTTC	CASSPGGRNYGYTF
TRBD2	NA	TRBJ2-1	TRBV4-3	TGCGCCAGCAGCCGCCTTAGCGGGGGGGTATCTGAGCAGTTCTTC	CASSRLSGGVSEQFF
TRBD2	NA	TRBJ2-5	TRBV7-3	TGTGCCAGCAACCCTAGCGGGGGGGCTGGTGAGACCCAGTACTTC	CASNPSGGAGETQYF
TRBD1	few	TRBJ1-1	TRBV7-3	TGTGCCAGCAGCCGATACAGGGGAGATGAAGCTTTCTTT	CASSRYRGDEAFF